A selection of T cell receptor beta chains follows, all from one sample in a study of vaccination and CD4 T cells after COVID-19. TCRdb processed the PCR reads anew with MiXCR; each CDR3 protein has one entry. The sample includes 9,000 to 10,000 distinct CDR3 sequences, 68% of them seen just once. Their cognate antigens are unknown. The specimen comprised CD4+ T cells from blood, cultured in vitro, sampled before SARS-CoV-2 vaccination. The receptors shown here come from a human donor who had recovered from COVID-19. Each CDR3 is given with its conserved first and last residue. The D gene is left open where the match is weak. Size is omitted from some rows. Given values are once, few, many or a class for expanded clones.

TRBJ2-1	TRBV20-1	.	.	CSAAGALRSNNEQFF	TGCAGTGCCGCAGGGGCTCTCCGGAGCAACAATGAGCAGTTCTTC
TRBJ2-2	TRBV7-3	.	few	CASSPQGITNTGELFF	TGTGCCAGCAGTCCTCAGGGAATTACGAACACCGGGGAGCTGTTTTTT
TRBJ2-7	TRBV7-6	.	.	CASSVGDVGEQYF	TGTGCCAGCAGCGTTGGGGATGTAGGCGAGCAGTACTTC
TRBJ2-4	TRBV15	TRBD2	.	CATSRLAGVGAKNIQYF	TGTGCCACCAGTAGACTAGCGGGAGTGGGGGCCAAAAACATTCAGTACTTC
TRBJ2-3	TRBV2	.	.	CASSESVEYTQYF	TGTGCCAGCAGTGAATCGGTGGAATATACGCAGTATTTT
TRBJ2-5	TRBV24-1	.	few	CATSDPGTGEETQYF	TGTGCCACCAGTGATCCGGGGACTGGGGAAGAGACCCAGTACTTC
TRBJ1-3	TRBV27	.	.	CASILADDSGNTIYF	TGTGCCAGCATATTGGCGGACGACTCTGGAAACACCATATATTTT
TRBJ1-3	TRBV6-5	.	once	CASGLGNTIYF	TGTGCCAGCGGTTTGGGAAACACCATATATTTT
TRBJ2-1	TRBV20-1	TRBD2	.	CSARDSSSGSGGEQFF	TGCAGTGCTAGAGATTCTTCCAGCGGGAGCGGCGGCGAGCAGTTCTTC
TRBJ2-3	TRBV7-9	TRBD1	few	CASSPGTASTDTQYF	TGTGCCAGCAGCCCGGGGACAGCTAGCACAGATACGCAGTATTTT
TRBJ1-1	TRBV20-1	TRBD1	.	CSARPPQGRAEAFF	TGCAGTGCTAGACCCCCACAGGGGAGGGCTGAAGCTTTCTTT
TRBJ1-2	TRBV6-1	.	.	CASIDGSFDGYTF	TGTGCCAGCATCGACGGTTCATTCGATGGCTACACCTTC
TRBJ2-1	TRBV7-2	.	.	CASSSSNEQFF	TGTGCCAGCAGCTCCAGTAATGAGCAGTTCTTC
TRBJ1-5	TRBV19	.	.	CASSISNQPQHF	TGTGCCAGTAGTATAAGCAATCAGCCCCAGCATTTT
TRBJ1-1	TRBV7-3	.	.	CASSLFAVMNTEAFF	TGTGCCAGCAGCTTATTCGCGGTCATGAACACTGAAGCTTTCTTT
TRBJ2-1	TRBV7-3	.	few	CASSVSRVDLINEQFF	TGTGCCAGCAGCGTATCCCGGGTGGACCTGATAAATGAGCAGTTCTTC
TRBJ2-5	TRBV7-6	.	.	CASSLAPLGETQYF	TGTGCCAGCAGCTTAGCGCCGCTGGGGGAGACCCAGTACTTC
TRBJ2-7	TRBV20-1	TRBD2	few	CSARKGLARHYEQYF	TGCAGTGCTAGGAAGGGACTAGCGAGACACTACGAGCAGTACTTC
TRBJ2-3	TRBV20-1	TRBD2	.	CSASTWTSGATDTQYF	TGCAGTGCTTCTACCTGGACTAGCGGGGCCACAGATACGCAGTATTTT
TRBJ1-3	TRBV19	.	.	CASSMAWGADTIYF	TGTGCCAGTAGTATGGCTTGGGGAGCAGACACCATATATTTT
TRBJ2-7	TRBV20-1	TRBD1	large	CSARNRGLSYEQYF	TGCAGTGCTAGAAACAGGGGGCTCTCCTACGAGCAGTACTTC
TRBJ1-4	TRBV20-1	.	.	CSARTTNEKLFF	TGCAGTGCTAGGACTACTAATGAAAAACTGTTTTTT
TRBJ2-5	TRBV11-3	TRBD2	few	CASSLGRLAGRETQYF	TGTGCCAGCAGCTTGGGCCGACTAGCGGGAAGGGAGACCCAGTACTTC
TRBJ2-3	TRBV7-9	.	.	CASGLLADTQYF	TGTGCCAGCGGCTTATTGGCCGATACGCAGTATTTT
TRBJ1-2	TRBV19	.	.	CASSIVGGNHGYTF	TGTGCCAGTAGTATAGTAGGGGGAAATCATGGCTACACCTTC
TRBJ2-5	TRBV5-4	TRBD2	.	CASSLGGGRGEETQYF	TGTGCCAGCAGCTTGGGAGGCGGGAGAGGGGAGGAGACCCAGTACTTC
TRBJ1-2	TRBV12-3/TRBV12-4	.	large	CASHPGGGGYGYTF	TGTGCCAGCCACCCGGGGGGAGGGGGCTATGGCTACACCTTC
TRBJ1-2	TRBV6-1	.	.	CASRPGKPYGYTF	TGTGCCAGCAGGCCCGGAAAACCCTATGGCTACACCTTC
TRBJ2-3	TRBV20-1	.	few	CSASGGKIRDTQYF	TGCAGTGCTAGCGGCGGAAAAATCAGAGATACGCAGTATTTT
TRBJ2-7	TRBV6-1	.	once	CASSRKESNEQYF	TGTGCCAGCAGTAGGAAGGAATCCAACGAGCAGTACTTC
TRBJ1-2	TRBV7-8	TRBD1	few	CASSWRPEGAGYGYTF	TGTGCCAGCAGCTGGAGACCCGAGGGGGCGGGCTATGGCTACACCTTC
TRBJ2-5	TRBV20-1	.	.	CSASGSSETQYF	TGCAGTGCTAGTGGTAGCAGTGAGACCCAGTACTTC
TRBJ2-7	TRBV15	.	.	CATSRAGSLSYEQYF	TGTGCCACCAGCAGAGCGGGGTCCCTCTCCTACGAGCAGTACTTC
TRBJ1-5	TRBV20-1	.	.	CSARGASNQPQHF	TGCAGTGCTCGAGGGGCAAGCAATCAGCCCCAGCATTTT
TRBJ2-5	TRBV10-1	.	few	CASSDSLPKKTQYF	TGCGCCAGCAGTGATTCACTACCCAAGAAGACCCAGTACTTC
TRBJ1-5	TRBV20-1	.	few	CSASTSNQPQHF	TGCAGTGCTAGCACTAGCAATCAGCCCCAGCATTTT
TRBJ2-2	TRBV20-1	TRBD1	few	CSARNAQGTGELFF	TGCAGTGCTCGGAACGCACAGGGGACCGGGGAGCTGTTTTTT
TRBJ1-5	TRBV2	TRBD1	.	CASSAGTGGFNQPQHF	TGTGCCAGCAGTGCCGGGACAGGGGGGTTCAATCAGCCCCAGCATTTT
TRBJ1-6	TRBV12-3/TRBV12-4	.	few	CASRPYLSPLHF	TGTGCCAGCAGACCATACCTCTCACCCCTCCACTTT
TRBJ2-2	TRBV7-2	TRBD1	once	CASSLGPAGGTGELFF	TGTGCCAGCAGCTTAGGACCGGCAGGGGGCACCGGGGAGCTGTTTTTT
TRBJ1-2	TRBV6-1	.	few	CASRPAVGYGYTF	TGTGCCAGCAGGCCGGCGGTTGGCTATGGCTACACCTTC
TRBJ1-1	TRBV15	TRBD1	.	CATSRDRDSPLEAFF	TGTGCCACCAGCAGAGATCGGGACAGCCCTCTTGAAGCTTTCTTT
TRBJ2-2	TRBV6-1	.	.	CASTQNPLNTGELFF	TGTGCCAGTACACAGAACCCCCTAAACACCGGGGAGCTGTTTTTT
TRBJ2-2	TRBV5-6	.	.	CASSFRWATGELFF	TGTGCCAGCAGCTTTCGTTGGGCCACCGGGGAGCTGTTTTTT
TRBJ1-5	TRBV6-1	.	.	CASRQDRVLGNQPQHF	TGTGCCAGCAGGCAGGATAGGGTTTTAGGGAATCAGCCCCAGCATTTT
TRBJ2-2	TRBV7-2	.	few	CASSLVGRTNTGELFF	TGTGCCAGCAGCTTAGTAGGGCGGACGAACACCGGGGAGCTGTTTTTT
TRBJ2-3	TRBV20-1	TRBD2	.	CSASDPSGRAYHTDTQYF	TGCAGTGCTAGTGATCCTAGCGGGAGGGCCTACCACACAGATACGCAGTATTTT
TRBJ2-5	TRBV19	.	.	CASSRAPEIQETQYF	TGTGCCAGTAGTAGAGCTCCAGAAATACAAGAGACCCAGTACTTC
TRBJ2-5	TRBV28	TRBD2	.	CASSPWTSLRARGGRETQYF	TGTGCCAGCAGCCCCTGGACTTCTTTGAGGGCCCGGGGGGGTAGAGAGACCCAGTACTTC
TRBJ1-2	TRBV7-8	.	.	CASSFSPTVYGYTF	TGTGCCAGCAGCTTTTCCCCGACAGTTTACGGCTACACCTTC
TRBJ1-1	TRBV2	TRBD1	.	CASRTGVGPGAFF	TGTGCCAGCAGGACAGGGGTAGGACCTGGAGCTTTCTTT
TRBJ1-5	TRBV6-1	.	.	CASRRGDYGQPQHF	TGTGCCAGCAGGAGGGGGGATTACGGTCAGCCCCAGCATTTT